The source of this T cell receptor (beta chain) is a study of blood T cells in healthy people across ages. On this clonotype: Its target is unknown.

Study results and limitations: Fewer expanded clones and more diversity marked long-lived versus aged donors. It was found that TCR beta diversity correlated strongly with the percentage of naive T cells.

Germline values: CDR1 MGHDK, CDR2 SYGVNS. The ends lost 2 bases at V and 4 bases at J; junction bases unmatched: 5. The CDR3 is 15 amino acids. PCR was performed a second time for about 6 to 12 cycles using a sample-barcoded 5' primer and a J-beta primer mix. The authors tagged each cDNA molecule using a template-switch adaptor with 12 random nucleotides. TCRdb recomputed calls from the 5' RACE reads with MiXCR, one row per CDR3 protein. In the table there are approximately 810,000 distinct CDR3 sequences, 29% of which are singletons. The V call is TRBV25-1, the J call TRBJ1-3; 7 bases align to TRBD1. Sequencing used blood. This sequence was found in a woman older than 75 in good health. CDR3 DNA: TGTGCCAGCAGTGAAGCAGGGACAGCCGGAAACACCATATATTTT. This translates into CASSEAGTAGNTIYF.